The sequence of this T cell receptor (beta chain) was determined in a study of regulatory T cells in long-lasting Graves disease. This clonotype was found many times. The antigen is not known. As to time point: newly diagnosed GD, antithyroid drugs for less than 3 months. From PBMCs, RNA was extracted and then used to make the TCR library. In this cohort, patients came from an endocrinology department located in Xi'an, China. The CDR3 runs to 14 residues. Germline V gene sequence: CDR1 MNHEY, CDR2 SMNVEV (reference sequence). V was clipped by 7 bases and J by 5 bases, with 16 bases between them. The TCR beta library used iRepertoire HTBI primers with Arm-PCR amplification of CDR3. TCRdb re-called the multiplex PCR reads through MiXCR, storing one row per CDR3 protein. The sample lists about 610,000 distinct CDR3 sequences; roughly a sixth were seen once. Notes on the study in general: When disease was persistent, TRBV28, TRBJ1-2 and TRBJ2-5 were the favored segments.

These same records also appear under a second study, on T cells in Graves' hyperthyroidism and ophthalmopathy.

The TCR originated in a man aged 18 to 30 with Graves disease. The chain joins TRBV27 to TRBJ2-3; perhaps D is TRBD1 or TRBD2 (5 bases each). Material: peripheral blood mononuclear cells (PBMCs), obtained at new diagnosis, from a patient treated with antithyroid drugs. In DNA, the CDR3 is TGTGCCAGCAACCGGGGCGCGCTGGGAGATACGCAGTATTTT. Protein: CASNRGALGDTQYF.